Listed here are 11 T cell receptor beta chains from one sample, sequenced in a study of CD8 T cells in Susac syndrome (dated 2019 in TCRdb). Receptor libraries were prepared by the immunoSEQ multiplex PCR assay. RNA was extracted using the RNeasy kit, and roughly 0.5 to 1 ug of the RNA was reverse transcribed with random hexamers. Clones were called with MiXCR by TCRdb after fastp trimmed the public reads at Q25, and only in-frame beta chains were retained. Rows matching on CDR3 protein sequence are summarized as one entry with the most common DNA and genes. Counted in this sample were some 180,000 distinct CDR3 sequences; just under 95% of them appeared once. Around 0.094% of the sample lies in the top ten. Specimen: CD4+ T cells from PBMCs. These receptors came from a human donor with Susac syndrome.

V is TRBV7-3 and J is TRBJ2-1; D remains unclear. Germline loops: CDR1 SGHTA, CDR2 FQGTGA. V was shortened by 4 bases and J by 9 bases, with 10 bases between the two germline ends. This CDR3 has 12 amino acids. CDR3 sequence (DNA): TGTGCCAGCAGCTCAAAGTTGGGTGAGCAGTTCTTC. Translated: CASSSKLGEQFF.

The chain is built from TRBV5-1 and TRBJ2-1; TRBD2 is a possible D gene (7 bases). CDR3 length equals 18 residues. Germline-derived CDR1 and CDR2 are SGHRS and YFSETQ. The V and J ends lost 3 bases and 0 bases respectively, with 19 bases between them. CDR3 sequence reads: CASSSQFGGASSYNEQFF. Written as DNA, the CDR3 is TGCGCCAGCAGCTCCCAATTTGGGGGGGCGAGCTCCTACAATGAGCAGTTCTTC.

The rearrangement links TRBV6-6 to TRBJ2-7; D perhaps matches TRBD2 (6 bases). This CDR3 has 16 residues. The V end lost 4 bases, the J end lost 5 bases, and 21 bases lay between the germline ends. Germline loops: CDR1 MNHNY, CDR2 SVGAGI (reference sequence). The CDR3 loop is CASSSLGTGEPHEQYF. As DNA, the CDR3 is TGTGCCAGCAGTTCACTCGGCACGGGAGAGCCCCACGAGCAGTACTTC.

The CDR3: CASSLSLSSGNTIYF. In DNA form, the CDR3 reads TGTGCCAGCAGTTTGTCCTTGAGCTCTGGAAACACCATATATTTT. The chain recombines TRBV28 with TRBJ1-3; D gene unclear. Germline V gene lookup returns CDR1 MDHEN and CDR2 SYDVKM. This CDR3 is built from 15 residues. Trimming stripped 3 bases from V and 0 bases from J, with 9 bases between.

This clonotype was recorded a few times. The chain joins TRBV30 to TRBJ2-1; D is perhaps TRBD1 or TRBD2 (6 bases each). Germline CDR1 and CDR2: GTSNPN and SVGIG (reference sequence). This CDR3 contains 11 residues. CDR3 protein: CAAVSGAEQFF. DNA of the CDR3: TGTGCTGCAGTGTCGGGGGCTGAGCAGTTCTTC.

The chain has TRBV7-2 and TRBJ2-5; D unclear. Germline V gene data show CDR1 as SGHTA and CDR2 as FQGNSA. The CDR3 has 16 amino acids. V dropped 4 bases and J dropped 4 bases, with 19 bases sitting between them. The CDR3 coding sequence is TGTGCCAGCAGCTCCCTTCAGGTGGTAGCATTAGAGACCCAGTACTTC. This translates into CASSSLQVVALETQYF.

About this clonotype: A junction end diverges from the germline sequence, so it may reflect a read error. CDR3: CASNLNTEAFF. The CDR3 coding sequence is TGTGCCAGCAATTTAAACACTGAAGCTTTCTTT. This sequence joins TRBV28 and TRBJ1-1; D uncertain. Germline V gene data show CDR1 as MDHEN and CDR2 as SYDVKM. CDR3 length: 11 residues.

The rearrangement joins TRBV15 to TRBJ2-2; D might be TRBD2 (6 bases). V was pared by 0 bases and J by 1 base, with 9 bases between. Germline CDR1 LNHNV, CDR2 YYDKDF (reference sequence). CDR3 length equals 16 residues. This chain's CDR3 is CATSRDWRENTGELFF. The CDR3 nucleotides are TGTGCCACCAGCAGAGATTGGCGGGAGAACACCGGGGAGCTGTTTTTT.

The chain carries TRBV13 and TRBJ2-7, with D possibly being TRBD1 (6 bases). The CDR3 has 13 residues. Between the trimmed V and J ends, which lost 6 bases and 5 bases, there was a span of 14 bases. The V gene's germline CDR1 is PRHDT and CDR2 FYEKMQ (reference sequence). The CDR3 DNA reads as TGTGCCAGCAGGCTAACAGGGATTCACGAGCAGTACTTC. It yields the protein CASRLTGIHEQYF.

The chain couples TRBV7-9 to TRBJ2-2; perhaps TRBD2 as D (6 bases). This CDR3 has 12 amino acids. Trimming cost V 7 bases and J 6 bases, with 9 bases left between them. The germline gives CDR1 SEHNR, CDR2 FQNEAQ (reference sequence). The CDR3 sequence is CASTPGAGELFF. The DNA of the CDR3 is TGTGCCAGCACCCCGGGGGCCGGGGAGCTGTTTTTT.

The CDR3 reads CAWSGQINTEAFF. In DNA form, the CDR3 reads TGTGCCTGGAGTGGCCAAATCAACACTGAAGCTTTCTTT. The chain uses TRBV30 and TRBJ1-1; D unresolved. Deletions cut 1 base from V and 2 bases from J, with 8 bases between. The V gene's germline CDR1 is GTSNPN and CDR2 SVGIG (reference sequence). The CDR3 has 13 residues.